The clone carrying this TCR beta chain was seen only once. The record originates from a study of OX40 agonist ivuxolimab in advanced cancers. Study-level information: Dose-escalation patients suffered from hepatocellular carcinoma, melanoma, renal cell or head and neck cancer. Partial responses were recorded for three patients, including one with hepatocellular carcinoma and two with cutaneous melanoma.

The CDR3 totals 17 residues. Germline V gene data show CDR1 as MGHRA and CDR2 as YSYEKL. Between the trimmed V and J ends, which lost 4 bases and 0 bases, there was a span of 17 bases. Measured with immunoSEQ multiplex PCR; TCRdb has only the in-frame clones, and not every one. The data show about 22,000 clones, roughly 93% seen once. The chain joins TRBV4-1 to TRBJ2-3, with D perhaps matching TRBD2 (7 bases). The sequences come from CD4+ or CD8+ T cells sorted from blood, collected in a trial of the OX40 agonist ivuxolimab. The receptor comes from an adult with an advanced solid tumor such as melanoma, head and neck, liver or kidney cancer. In DNA, the CDR3 is TGCGCCAGCAGCCTCCATGGGGGGGCCGCTAGCACAGATACGCAGTATTTT. Its translation: CASSLHGGAASTDTQYF.